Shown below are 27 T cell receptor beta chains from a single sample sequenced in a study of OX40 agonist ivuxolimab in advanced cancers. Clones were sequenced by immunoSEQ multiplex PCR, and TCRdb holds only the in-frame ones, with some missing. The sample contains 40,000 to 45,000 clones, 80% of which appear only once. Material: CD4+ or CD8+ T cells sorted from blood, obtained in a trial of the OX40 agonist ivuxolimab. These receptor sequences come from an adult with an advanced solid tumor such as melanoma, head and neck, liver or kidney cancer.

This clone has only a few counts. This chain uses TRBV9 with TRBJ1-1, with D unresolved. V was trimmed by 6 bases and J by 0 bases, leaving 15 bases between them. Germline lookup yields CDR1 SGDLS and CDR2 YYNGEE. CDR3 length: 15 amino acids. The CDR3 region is CASTPHVTVNTEAFF. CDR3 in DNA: TGTGCCAGCACCCCACACGTGACGGTGAACACTGAAGCTTTCTTT.

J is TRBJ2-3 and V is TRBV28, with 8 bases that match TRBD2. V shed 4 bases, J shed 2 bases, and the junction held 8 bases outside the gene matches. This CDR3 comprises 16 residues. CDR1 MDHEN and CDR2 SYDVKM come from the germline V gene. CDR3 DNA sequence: TGTGCCAGCAGTTCCAGACGACTAGCGCTCACAGATACGCAGTATTTT. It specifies CASSSRRLALTDTQYF.

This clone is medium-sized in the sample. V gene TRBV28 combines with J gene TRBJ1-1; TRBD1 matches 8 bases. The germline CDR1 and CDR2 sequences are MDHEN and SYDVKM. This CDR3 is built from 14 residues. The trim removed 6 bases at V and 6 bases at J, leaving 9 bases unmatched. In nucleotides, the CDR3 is TGTGCCAGCAGCCCCCCCCACAGGGGGGCTGAAGCTTTCTTT. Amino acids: CASSPPHRGAEAFF.

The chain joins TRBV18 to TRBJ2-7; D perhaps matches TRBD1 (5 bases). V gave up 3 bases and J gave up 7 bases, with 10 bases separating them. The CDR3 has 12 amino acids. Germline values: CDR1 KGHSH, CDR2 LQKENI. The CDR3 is CASSPQGQEQYF. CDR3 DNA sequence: TGTGCCAGCTCACCCCAGGGCCAGGAGCAGTACTTC.

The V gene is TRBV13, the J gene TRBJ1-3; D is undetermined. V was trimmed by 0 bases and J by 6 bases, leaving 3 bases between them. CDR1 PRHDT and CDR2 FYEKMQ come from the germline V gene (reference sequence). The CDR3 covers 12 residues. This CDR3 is CASSLGENTIYF. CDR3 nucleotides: TGTGCCAGCAGCTTAGGCGAAAACACCATATATTTT.

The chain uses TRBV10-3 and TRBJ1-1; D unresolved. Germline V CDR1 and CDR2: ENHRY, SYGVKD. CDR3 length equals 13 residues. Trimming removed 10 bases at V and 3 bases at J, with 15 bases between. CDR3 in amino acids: CATMGSEYTEAFF. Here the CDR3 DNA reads TGTGCCACCATGGGGTCAGAGTACACTGAAGCTTTCTTT.

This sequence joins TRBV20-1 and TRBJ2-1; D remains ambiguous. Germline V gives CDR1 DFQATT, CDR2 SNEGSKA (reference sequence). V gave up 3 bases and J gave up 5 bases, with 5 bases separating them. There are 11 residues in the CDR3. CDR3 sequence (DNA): TGCAGTGCTAGGGGAAACAATGAGCAGTTCTTC. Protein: CSARGNNEQFF.

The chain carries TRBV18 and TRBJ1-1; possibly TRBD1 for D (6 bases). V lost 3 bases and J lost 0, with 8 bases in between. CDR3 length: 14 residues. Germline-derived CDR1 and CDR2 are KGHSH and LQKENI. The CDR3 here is CASSPGQLNTEAFF. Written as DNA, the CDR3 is TGTGCCAGCTCACCCGGACAGCTGAACACTGAAGCTTTCTTT.

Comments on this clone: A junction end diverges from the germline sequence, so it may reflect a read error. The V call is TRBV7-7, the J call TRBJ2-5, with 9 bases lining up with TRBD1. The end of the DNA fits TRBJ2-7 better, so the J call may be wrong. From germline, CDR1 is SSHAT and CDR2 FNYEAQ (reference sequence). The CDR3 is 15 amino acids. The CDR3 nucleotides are TGTGCTAGCAGCTTTGGGACAGGGAAGGTATACGAGCAGTACTTC. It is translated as CASSFGTGKVYEQYF.

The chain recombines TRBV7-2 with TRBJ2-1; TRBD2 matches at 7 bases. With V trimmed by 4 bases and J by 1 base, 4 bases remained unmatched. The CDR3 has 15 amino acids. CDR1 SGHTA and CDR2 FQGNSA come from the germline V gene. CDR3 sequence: CASSSSSGSYNEQFF. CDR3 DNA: TGTGCCAGCAGCTCCTCTAGCGGATCCTACAATGAGCAGTTCTTC.

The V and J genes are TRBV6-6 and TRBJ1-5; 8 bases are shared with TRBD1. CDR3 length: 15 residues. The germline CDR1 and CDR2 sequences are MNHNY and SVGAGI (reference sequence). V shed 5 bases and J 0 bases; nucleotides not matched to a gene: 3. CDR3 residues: CASSRQGYSNQPQHF. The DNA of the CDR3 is TGTGCCAGCAGTAGACAGGGGTATAGCAATCAGCCCCAGCATTTT.

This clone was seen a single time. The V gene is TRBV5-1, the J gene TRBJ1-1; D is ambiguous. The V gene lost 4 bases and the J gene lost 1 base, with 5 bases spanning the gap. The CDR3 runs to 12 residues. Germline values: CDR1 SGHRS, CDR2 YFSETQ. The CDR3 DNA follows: TGCGCCAGCAGCGCCTCGAACACTGAAGCTTTCTTT. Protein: CASSASNTEAFF.

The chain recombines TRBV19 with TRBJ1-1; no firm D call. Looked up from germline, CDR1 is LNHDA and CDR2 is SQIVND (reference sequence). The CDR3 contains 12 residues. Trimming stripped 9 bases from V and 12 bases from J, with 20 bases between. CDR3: CASRGGGAGPFF. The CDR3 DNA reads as TGTGCCAGCCGTGGAGGAGGCGCCGGACCTTTCTTT. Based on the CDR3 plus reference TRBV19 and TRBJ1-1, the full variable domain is DGGITQSPKYLFRKEGQNVTLSCEQNLNHDAMYWYRQDPGQGLRLIYYSQIVNDFQKGDIAEGYSVSREKKESFPLTVTSAQKNPTAFYLCASRGGGAGPFFGQGTRLTVV.

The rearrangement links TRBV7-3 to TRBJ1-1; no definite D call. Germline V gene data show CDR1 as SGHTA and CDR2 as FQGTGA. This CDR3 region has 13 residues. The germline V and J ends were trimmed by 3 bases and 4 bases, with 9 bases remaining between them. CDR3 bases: TGTGCCAGCAGCTTCCCAGGATCCACTGAAGCTTTCTTT. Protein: CASSFPGSTEAFF. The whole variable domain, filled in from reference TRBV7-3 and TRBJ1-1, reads GAGVSQTPSNKVTEKGKYVELRCDPISGHTALYWYRQSLGQGPEFLIYFQGTGAADDSGLPNDRFFAVRPEGSVSTLKIQRTERGDSAVYLCASSFPGSTEAFFGQGTRLTVV.

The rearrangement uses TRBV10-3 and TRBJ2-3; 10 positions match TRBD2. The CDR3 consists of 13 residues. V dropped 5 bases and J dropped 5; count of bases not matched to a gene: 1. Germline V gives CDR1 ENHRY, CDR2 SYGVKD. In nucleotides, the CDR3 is TGTGCCATCAGTCCTAGCGGGAGAGATACGCAGTATTTT. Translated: CAISPSGRDTQYF.

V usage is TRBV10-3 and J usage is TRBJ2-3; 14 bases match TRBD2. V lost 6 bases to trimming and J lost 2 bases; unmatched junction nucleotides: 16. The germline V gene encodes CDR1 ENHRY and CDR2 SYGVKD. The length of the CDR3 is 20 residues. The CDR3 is CAISRTRGLAGGLNTDTQYF. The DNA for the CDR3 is TGTGCCATCAGCAGGACCCGAGGACTAGCGGGAGGCCTTAACACAGATACGCAGTATTTT.

Here the CDR3 reads CASSEREAQETQYF. The CDR3 bases are TGCGCCAGCAGTGAGCGGGAGGCCCAAGAGACCCAGTACTTC. The chain employs TRBV4-1 and TRBJ2-5; 9 bases match TRBD2. V gave up 6 bases and J gave up 1 base; unmatched junction bases: 3. CDR1 and CDR2 (germline): MGHRA, YSYEKL. This CDR3 is built from 14 residues.

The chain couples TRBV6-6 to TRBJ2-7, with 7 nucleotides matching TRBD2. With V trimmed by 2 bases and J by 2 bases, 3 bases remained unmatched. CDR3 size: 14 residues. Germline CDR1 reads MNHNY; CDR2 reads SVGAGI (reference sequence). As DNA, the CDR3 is TGTGCCAGCAGTTACAAGGCGGGGGCCTACGAGCAGTACTTC. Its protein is CASSYKAGAYEQYF.

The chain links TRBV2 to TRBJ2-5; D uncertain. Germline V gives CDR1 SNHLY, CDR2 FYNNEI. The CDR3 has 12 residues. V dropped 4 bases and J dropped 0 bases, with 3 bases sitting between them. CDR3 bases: TGTGCCAGCAGTGGGTACCAAGAGACCCAGTACTTC. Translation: CASSGYQETQYF.

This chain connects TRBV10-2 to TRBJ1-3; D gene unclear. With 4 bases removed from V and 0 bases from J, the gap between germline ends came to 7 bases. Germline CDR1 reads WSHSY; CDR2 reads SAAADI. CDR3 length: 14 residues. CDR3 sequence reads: CASSAMSSGNTIYF. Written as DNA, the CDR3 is TGCGCCAGCAGTGCCATGAGCTCTGGAAACACCATATATTTT.

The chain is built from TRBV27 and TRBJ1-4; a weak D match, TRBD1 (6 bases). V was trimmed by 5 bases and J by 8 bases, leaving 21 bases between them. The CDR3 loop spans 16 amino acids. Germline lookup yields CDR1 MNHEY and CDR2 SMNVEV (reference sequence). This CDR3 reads CASSARQAAAREKLFF. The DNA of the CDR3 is TGTGCCAGCAGTGCACGACAGGCGGCCGCTAGGGAAAAACTGTTTTTT.

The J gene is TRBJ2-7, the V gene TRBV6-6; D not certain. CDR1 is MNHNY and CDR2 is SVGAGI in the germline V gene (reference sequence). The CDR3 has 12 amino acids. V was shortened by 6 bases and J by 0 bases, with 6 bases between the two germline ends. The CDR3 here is CASSPSSYEQYF. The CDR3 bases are TGTGCCAGCAGCCCAAGCTCCTACGAGCAGTACTTC.

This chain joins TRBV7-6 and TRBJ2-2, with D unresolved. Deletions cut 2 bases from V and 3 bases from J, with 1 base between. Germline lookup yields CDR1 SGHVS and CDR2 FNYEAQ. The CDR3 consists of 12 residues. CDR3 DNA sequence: TGTGCCAGCAGCTTATACACCGGGGAGCTGTTTTTT. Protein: CASSLYTGELFF.

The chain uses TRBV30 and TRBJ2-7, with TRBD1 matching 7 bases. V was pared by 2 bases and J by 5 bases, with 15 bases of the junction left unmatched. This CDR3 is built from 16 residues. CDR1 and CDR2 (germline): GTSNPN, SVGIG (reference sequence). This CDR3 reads CAWSITRTGILDEQYF. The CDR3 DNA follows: TGTGCCTGGAGTATCACCCGGACAGGCATCCTAGACGAGCAGTACTTC. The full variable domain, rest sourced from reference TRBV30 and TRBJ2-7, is SQTIHQWPATLVQPVGSPLSLECTVEGTSNPNLYWYRQAAGRGLQLLFYSVGIGQISSEVPQNLSASRPQDRQFILSSKKLLLSDSGFYLCAWSITRTGILDEQYFGPGTRLTVT.

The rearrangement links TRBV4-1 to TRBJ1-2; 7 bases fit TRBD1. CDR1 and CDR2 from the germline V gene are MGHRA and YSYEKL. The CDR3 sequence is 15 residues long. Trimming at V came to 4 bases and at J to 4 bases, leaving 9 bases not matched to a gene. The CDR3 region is CASSLEAGTAYGYTF. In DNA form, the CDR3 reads TGCGCCAGCAGCCTCGAAGCCGGGACAGCCTATGGCTACACCTTC.

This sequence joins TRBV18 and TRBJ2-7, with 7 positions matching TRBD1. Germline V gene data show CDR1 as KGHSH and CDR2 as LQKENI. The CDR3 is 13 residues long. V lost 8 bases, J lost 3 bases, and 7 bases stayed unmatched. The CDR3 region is CASRRDSLYEQYF. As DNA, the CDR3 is TGTGCCAGCCGCCGGGACAGTCTCTACGAGCAGTACTTC.

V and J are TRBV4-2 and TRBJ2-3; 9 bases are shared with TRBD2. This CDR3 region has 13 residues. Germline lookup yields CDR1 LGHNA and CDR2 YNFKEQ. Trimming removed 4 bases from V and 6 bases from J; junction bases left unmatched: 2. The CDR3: CASSPGLADTQYF. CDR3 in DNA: TGTGCCAGCAGCCCCGGACTAGCGGATACGCAGTATTTT.